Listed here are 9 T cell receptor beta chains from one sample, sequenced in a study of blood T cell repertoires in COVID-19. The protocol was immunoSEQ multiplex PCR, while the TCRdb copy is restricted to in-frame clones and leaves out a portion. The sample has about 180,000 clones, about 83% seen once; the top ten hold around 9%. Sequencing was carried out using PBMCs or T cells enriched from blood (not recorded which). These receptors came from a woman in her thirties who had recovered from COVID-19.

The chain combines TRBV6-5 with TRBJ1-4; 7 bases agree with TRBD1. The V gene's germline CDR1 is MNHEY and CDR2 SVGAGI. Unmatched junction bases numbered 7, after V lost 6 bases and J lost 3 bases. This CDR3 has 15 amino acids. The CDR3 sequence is CASRDRERANEKLFF. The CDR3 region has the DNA TGTGCCAGCAGAGACAGGGAAAGGGCTAATGAAAAACTGTTTTTT.

As DNA, the CDR3 is TGTGCCAGCAGCCAAGCCCCCAGCTCTGGAAACACCATATATTTT. Its protein product is CASSQAPSSGNTIYF. The V and J genes are TRBV3-1 (or the pseudogene TRBV3-2) and TRBJ1-3; D remains ambiguous. From germline, CDR1 is LGHDT and CDR2 YNNKEL (reference sequence). The CDR3 extends over 15 amino acids. V lost 1 base, J lost 0 bases, and 7 bases lay in between.

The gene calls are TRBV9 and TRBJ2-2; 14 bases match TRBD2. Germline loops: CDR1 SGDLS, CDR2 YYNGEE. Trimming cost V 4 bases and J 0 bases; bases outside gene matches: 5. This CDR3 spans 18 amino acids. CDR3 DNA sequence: TGTGCCAGCAGCCCACCGGGACTAGCGGGAGCGAACACCGGGGAGCTGTTTTTT. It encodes CASSPPGLAGANTGELFF.

Here the CDR3 reads CASSPATGTDTQYF. Written as DNA, the CDR3 is TGTGCCAGCTCACCAGCGACAGGCACAGATACGCAGTATTTT. The rearrangement uses TRBV18 and TRBJ2-3; possible D gene TRBD1, 5 bases. The CDR3 spans 14 residues. Deletions cut 2 bases from V and 1 base from J, with 7 bases between. The V gene's germline CDR1 is KGHSH and CDR2 LQKENI.

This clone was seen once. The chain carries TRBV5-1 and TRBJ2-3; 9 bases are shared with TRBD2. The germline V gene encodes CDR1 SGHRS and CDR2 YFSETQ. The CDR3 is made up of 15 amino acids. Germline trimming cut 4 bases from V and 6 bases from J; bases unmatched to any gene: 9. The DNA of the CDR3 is TGCGCCAGCAGCCCTTCGGGACTAGCTGTCGATACGCAGTATTTT. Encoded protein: CASSPSGLAVDTQYF.

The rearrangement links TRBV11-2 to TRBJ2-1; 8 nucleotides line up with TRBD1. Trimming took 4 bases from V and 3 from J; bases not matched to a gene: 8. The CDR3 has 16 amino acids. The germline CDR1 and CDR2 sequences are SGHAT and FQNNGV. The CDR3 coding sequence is TGTGCCAGCAGCTCAGAGACAGGGGTGGTCTACAATGAGCAGTTCTTC. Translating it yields CASSSETGVVYNEQFF. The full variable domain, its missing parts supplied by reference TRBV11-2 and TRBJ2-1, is EAGVAQSPRYKIIEKRQSVAFWCNPISGHATLYWYQQILGQGPKLLIQFQNNGVVDDSQLPKDRFSAERLKGVDSTLKIQPAKLEDSAVYLCASSSETGVVYNEQFFGPGTRLTVL.

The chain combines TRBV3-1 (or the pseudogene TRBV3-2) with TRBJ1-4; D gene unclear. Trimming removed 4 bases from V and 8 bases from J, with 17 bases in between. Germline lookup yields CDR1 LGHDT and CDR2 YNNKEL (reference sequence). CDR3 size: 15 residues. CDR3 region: CASSPRPIPGEKLFF. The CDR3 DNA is TGTGCCAGCAGCCCGAGACCGATTCCGGGGGAAAAACTGTTTTTT.

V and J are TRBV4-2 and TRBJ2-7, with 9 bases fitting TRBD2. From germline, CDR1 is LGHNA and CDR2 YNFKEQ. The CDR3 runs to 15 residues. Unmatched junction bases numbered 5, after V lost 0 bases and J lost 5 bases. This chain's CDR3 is CASSQEREGPNEQYF. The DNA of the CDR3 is TGTGCCAGCAGCCAAGAGCGGGAGGGCCCCAACGAGCAGTACTTC.

The CDR3 sequence is CASSPKAGAYNEQFF. CDR3 in DNA: TGTGCCAGCAGCCCAAAAGCGGGGGCCTACAATGAGCAGTTCTTC. J is TRBJ2-1 and V is TRBV3-1 (or the pseudogene TRBV3-2); 8 bases map to TRBD2. CDR1 LGHDT and CDR2 YNNKEL come from the germline V gene (reference sequence). The CDR3 extends over 15 amino acids. The J segment lost 2 bases and the V segment lost 4 bases, leaving 4 bases of the junction unmatched.